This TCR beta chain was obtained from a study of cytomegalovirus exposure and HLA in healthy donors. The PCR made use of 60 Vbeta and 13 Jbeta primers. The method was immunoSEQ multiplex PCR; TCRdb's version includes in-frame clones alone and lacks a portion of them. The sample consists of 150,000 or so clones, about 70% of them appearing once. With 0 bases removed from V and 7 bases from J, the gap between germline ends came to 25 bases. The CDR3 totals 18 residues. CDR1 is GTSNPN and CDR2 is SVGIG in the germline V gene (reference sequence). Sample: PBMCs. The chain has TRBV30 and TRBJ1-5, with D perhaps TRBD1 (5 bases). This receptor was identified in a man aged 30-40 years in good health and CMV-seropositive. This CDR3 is CAWSVASLKGRGDQPQHF. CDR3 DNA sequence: TGTGCCTGGAGTGTAGCCTCCCTAAAAGGTAGGGGTGACCAGCCCCAGCATTTT.